Following are 30 T cell receptor beta chains from one sample sequenced in a study of regulatory T cells in long-lasting Graves disease. The sample's time point: newly diagnosed GD, antithyroid drugs for less than 3 months. Extracted PBMC RNA gave rise to the TCR library. Arm-PCR with iRepertoire HTBI primers amplified the CDR3 regions for these TCR beta libraries. TCRdb redid the calling of the multiplex PCR reads with MiXCR, one entry per CDR3 protein. Of some 460,000 distinct CDR3 sequences in the sample, 15% to 20% were seen once. These data were likewise used in another study, on T cells in Graves' hyperthyroidism and ophthalmopathy.

Sequences were derived from peripheral blood mononuclear cells (PBMCs), sampled at new diagnosis, from a patient treated with antithyroid drugs. Receptor source: a man between 40 and 49 years old with Graves disease.

The chain combines TRBV7-9 with TRBJ2-1; TRBD2 matches at 11 bases. The CDR3 runs to 17 residues. Germline trimming cut 10 bases from V and 3 bases from J; bases unmatched to any gene: 14. Germline loops: CDR1 SEHNR, CDR2 FQNEAQ (reference sequence). CDR3 region: CATKGTSGRYIYNEQFF. For the CDR3, the DNA is TGTGCCACTAAGGGGACTAGCGGCCGATATATCTACAATGAGCAGTTCTTC.

The V and J genes are TRBV29-1 and TRBJ2-1; D is uncertain. CDR1 is SQVTM, CDR2 ANQGSEA, per germline. This CDR3 region has 14 residues. V gave up 1 base and J gave up 0 bases, with 7 bases separating them. The DNA for the CDR3 is TGCAGCGTTGAAGCGCCTAGCTCCTACAATGAGCAGTTCTTC. Its protein is CSVEAPSSYNEQFF.

This clonotype was counted only a few times. CDR3 in amino acids: CASSEARTSGNTGELFF. The DNA for the CDR3 is TGCGCCAGCAGTGAGGCCCGGACTAGCGGGAACACCGGGGAGCTGTTTTTT. V usage is TRBV10-1 and J usage is TRBJ2-2, with 10 bases lining up with TRBD2. Germline V gives CDR1 WNHNN, CDR2 SYGVQD (reference sequence). V lost 2 bases, J lost 1 base, and 4 bases stayed unmatched. The CDR3 contains 17 residues.

This clonotype was seen repeatedly, ten times or more. This chain joins TRBV27 and TRBJ2-5, with 7 bases matching TRBD1. The CDR3 totals 15 residues. The germline V gene encodes CDR1 MNHEY and CDR2 SMNVEV (reference sequence). With 5 bases clipped from V and 5 bases from J, the junction kept 11 bases outside the gene matches. This CDR3 reads CASSRGGRQGETQYF. DNA of the CDR3: TGTGCCAGCAGTAGGGGCGGTAGACAGGGCGAGACCCAGTACTTC.

Points on this clonotype: Just one base apart from a much larger clone, this may be a read error. The chain joins TRBV5-5 to TRBJ1-1, with D perhaps TRBD1 (5 bases). Between the trimmed V and J ends, which lost 0 bases and 3 bases, there was a span of 12 bases. The CDR3 contains 15 residues. Looked up from germline, CDR1 is SGHKS and CDR2 is YYEKEE (reference sequence). The chain's CDR3 is CASSLATGSHTEAFF. CDR3 DNA sequence: TGTGCCAGCAGCTTGGCTACAGGATCGCACACTGAAGCTTTCTTT.

The rearrangement joins TRBV12-3 or TRBV12-4 to TRBJ2-2, with 9 bases that match TRBD1. The CDR3 sequence is 15 residues long. Trimming took 5 bases from V and 9 from J; bases not matched to a gene: 10. The CDR3 is CASSPMGQGRRELFF. Here the CDR3 DNA reads TGTGCCAGCAGTCCTATGGGACAGGGTCGGAGGGAGCTGTTTTTT.

This clonotype was counted at least ten times. The V and J genes are TRBV3-1 and TRBJ2-3, with TRBD1 matching over 8 bases. Trimming took 6 bases from V and 4 from J; bases not matched to a gene: 9. CDR1 is LGHDT and CDR2 is YNNKEL in the germline V gene (reference sequence). There are 15 residues in the CDR3. The CDR3 spells CASSQDRAGADTQYF. The CDR3 DNA sequence: TGTGCCAGCAGTCAGGACAGGGCCGGTGCAGATACGCAGTATTTT.

This chain connects TRBV19 to TRBJ2-1; tentative D call: TRBD2 (5 bases). The CDR3 has 15 amino acids. The germline gives CDR1 LNHDA, CDR2 SQIVND (reference sequence). Trimming cost V 1 base and J 4 bases, with 11 bases left between them. The CDR3 DNA follows: TGTGCCAGTAGTATAGCAGGACTTGGGTACAATGAGCAGTTCTTC. It is translated as CASSIAGLGYNEQFF.

This clonotype was seen repeatedly, ten times or more. CDR3 loop: CASSRTGGGTDTQYF. DNA for the CDR3: TGTGCCAGCAGTCGGACAGGGGGCGGCACAGATACGCAGTATTTT. The rearrangement links TRBV28 to TRBJ2-3, with 11 nucleotides matching TRBD1. CDR3 size: 15 residues. V shed 5 bases, J shed 1 base, and the junction held 2 bases outside the gene matches. Germline V gene lookup returns CDR1 MDHEN and CDR2 SYDVKM.

The chain uses TRBV29-1 and TRBJ2-1, with D perhaps TRBD1 or TRBD2 (5 bases each). This CDR3 has 12 amino acids. The V end lost 7 bases, the J end lost 5 bases, and 12 bases lay between the germline ends. The germline V gene has CDR1 SQVTM and CDR2 ANQGSEA. The CDR3 reads CSGTGTDNEQFF. In DNA form, the CDR3 reads TGCAGCGGCACCGGGACGGACAATGAGCAGTTCTTC.

This clonotype occurred many times. The chain uses TRBV7-8 and TRBJ2-3; D ambiguous. The CDR3 totals 12 residues. Trimming cost V 7 bases and J 4 bases, with 9 bases left between them. CDR1 SGHVS and CDR2 FQNEAQ come from the germline V gene. The DNA for the CDR3 is TGTGCCAGCACCCCCGAGTCAGATACGCAGTATTTT. The encoded protein is CASTPESDTQYF.

In this sample, this clonotype turned up many times. The chain uses TRBV6-2 or TRBV6-3 and TRBJ2-1, with D perhaps matching TRBD1 (5 bases). With 5 bases removed from V and 4 bases from J, the gap between germline ends came to 18 bases. CDR1 MNHEY and CDR2 SVGEGT come from the germline V gene. The CDR3 totals 16 residues. Here the CDR3 reads CASSEAIQGSYNEQFF. The CDR3 DNA reads as TGTGCCAGCAGTGAAGCCATCCAGGGTAGTTACAATGAGCAGTTCTTC.

The sample holds many counts of this clonotype. V and J are TRBV20-1 and TRBJ2-7, with D tentatively TRBD1 or TRBD2 (5 bases each). The V and J ends lost 3 bases and 0 bases respectively, with 12 bases between them. The V gene's germline CDR1 is DFQATT and CDR2 SNEGSKA (reference sequence). CDR3 length: 14 amino acids. Here the CDR3 reads CSASRGDGSYEQYF. The DNA of the CDR3 is TGCAGTGCTAGTAGAGGGGATGGCTCCTACGAGCAGTACTTC.

This clonotype has at least ten counts. V usage is TRBV28 and J usage is TRBJ2-1; D is possibly TRBD2 (5 bases). Germline CDR1 reads MDHEN; CDR2 reads SYDVKM. The CDR3 totals 18 residues. V lost 3 bases, J lost 2 bases, and 20 bases lay in between. As DNA, the CDR3 is TGTGCCAGCAGTTTCCCCCCGACAACAGCGGCGCCCTACAATGAGCAGTTCTTC. This codes for CASSFPPTTAAPYNEQFF. The entire variable domain, with the rest obtained from reference TRBV28 and TRBJ2-1, is as follows: DVKVTQSSRYLVKRTGEKVFLECVQDMDHENMFWYRQDPGLGLRLIYFSYDVKMKEKGDIPEGYSVSREKKERFSLILESASTNQTSMYLCASSFPPTTAAPYNEQFFGPGTRLTVL.

This clonotype was observed many times. In DNA form, the CDR3 reads TGTGCCAGCTCCGGGACAGAGAACCACTCTGGAAACACCATATATTTT. Amino acid sequence: CASSGTENHSGNTIYF. The chain recombines TRBV18 with TRBJ1-3; 7 nucleotides agree with TRBD1. Trimming at V came to 6 bases and at J to 0 bases, leaving 8 bases not matched to a gene. The CDR3 is 16 residues long. Germline lookup yields CDR1 KGHSH and CDR2 LQKENI.

The chain carries TRBV29-1 and TRBJ2-2; 8 nucleotides line up with TRBD2. The CDR3 is 14 amino acids. Germline loops: CDR1 SQVTM, CDR2 ANQGSEA. The V gene end was trimmed by 5 bases and the J gene end by 2 bases; junction bases not matched to a gene: 4. Here the CDR3 DNA reads TGCAGCGTTCGGCTAGCGGGCAACACCGGGGAGCTGTTTTTT. This codes for CSVRLAGNTGELFF.

This clonotype was observed a single time. V usage is TRBV20-1 and J usage is TRBJ2-4; D is unclear. Matching the DNA end better, TRBJ2-1 makes the J call doubtful. CDR1 is DFQATT, CDR2 SNEGSKA, per germline (reference sequence). CDR3 length: 13 residues. The CDR3 loop reads CSARLRMGYEQFF. The CDR3, as DNA: TGCAGTGCTAGGCTGAGGATGGGGTATGAGCAGTTCTTC.

This clonotype came up many times. This chain links TRBV7-8 with TRBJ1-1; no clear D gene. The germline CDR1 and CDR2 sequences are SGHVS and FQNEAQ. V was clipped by 6 bases and J by 0 bases, with 8 bases between them. CDR3 length: 13 amino acids. CDR3 in amino acids: CASRPTMNTEAFF. CDR3 DNA sequence: TGTGCCAGCAGGCCCACGATGAACACTGAAGCTTTCTTT.

This clonotype was counted once. The gene calls are TRBV14 and TRBJ2-2; perhaps TRBD2 as D (5 bases). Germline V gives CDR1 SGHDN, CDR2 FVKESK. V was clipped by 8 bases and J by 5 bases, with 12 bases between them. The CDR3 is made up of 13 amino acids. The CDR3 DNA reads TGTGCCAGCGGCCCACTAGAAACCGGGGAGCTGTTTTTT. Translating gives CASGPLETGELFF.

This chain links TRBV3-1 with TRBJ2-1; 7 nucleotides line up with TRBD2. Germline loops: CDR1 LGHDT, CDR2 YNNKEL (reference sequence). CDR3 size: 14 residues. The V gene end was trimmed by 8 bases and the J gene end by 4 bases; junction bases not matched to a gene: 8. The CDR3 DNA follows: TGTGCCAGCGGGTTGTCGGGGGGTTACAATGAGCAGTTCTTC. This encodes CASGLSGGYNEQFF.

The table lists this clonotype with a few counts. The V gene is TRBV12-3 or TRBV12-4, the J gene TRBJ2-4; either TRBD1 or TRBD2 may supply D (6 bases each). The CDR3 is 15 residues long. Trimming took off 2 bases at V and 7 bases at J, with 15 bases between the two ends. Here the CDR3 DNA reads TGTGCCAGCAGTTTATGGGGGGCTGAGGCGAACATTCAGTACTTC. It encodes CASSLWGAEANIQYF.

This clonotype was seen a handful of times. V gene TRBV9 combines with J gene TRBJ2-3; D not certain. The CDR3 runs 13 residues. Germline V lookup: CDR1 SGDLS, CDR2 YYNGEE. V lost 0 bases to trimming and J lost 5 bases, with 7 bases between them. CDR3 residues: CASSVGVKDTQYF. The CDR3 DNA reads TGTGCCAGCAGCGTAGGGGTAAAAGATACGCAGTATTTT.

There are a few counts of this clonotype. CDR3 nucleotides: TGTGCCATCAGTGGGGACAGCAATCAGCCCCAGCATTTT. Translating gives CAISGDSNQPQHF. The genes are TRBV10-3 and TRBJ1-5; weak D call: TRBD1 (5 bases). Germline V lookup: CDR1 ENHRY, CDR2 SYGVKD. Deletions cut 4 bases from V and 1 base from J, with 5 bases between. This CDR3 spans 13 amino acids.

This clonotype appeared a few times. The rearrangement uses TRBV29-1 and TRBJ2-3, with a possible D match to TRBD2 (7 bases). CDR3 length: 15 amino acids. Germline loops: CDR1 SQVTM, CDR2 ANQGSEA. V dropped 1 base and J dropped 4 bases, with 15 bases sitting between them. CDR3 nucleotide sequence: TGCAGCGTTGAAGGGCGAGGGGGGGGGGCAGATACGCAGTATTTT. It specifies CSVEGRGGGADTQYF.

This clonotype was seen a handful of times. Relative to the germline gene, one junction end is altered; a read error may explain this. The chain employs TRBV5-1 and TRBJ1-5, with D hard to call. CDR1 and CDR2 from the germline V gene are SGHRS and YFSETQ. This CDR3 is built from 13 residues. The CDR3 nucleotides read TGTGCCAGCAGCTTCTTGGGTTATCAGCCCCAGCATTTT. Translated, it gives CASSFLGYQPQHF.

Here the CDR3 reads CASSLLSGSPHNEQFF. The CDR3 DNA follows: TGTGCCAGCAGCTTATTGAGCGGGAGCCCTCACAATGAGCAGTTCTTC. The chain has TRBV7-3 and TRBJ2-1, with 8 bases fitting TRBD2. V gave up 2 bases and J gave up 5 bases; unmatched junction bases: 8. The CDR3 loop spans 16 amino acids. Germline-derived CDR1 and CDR2 are SGHTA and FQGTGA.

The chain has TRBV24-1 and TRBJ1-5; D not resolved. The CDR3 runs to 13 residues. The germline V gene has CDR1 KGHDR and CDR2 SFDVKD. Trimming removed 9 bases from V and 3 bases from J, with 11 bases in between. As DNA, the CDR3 is TGTGCCACCGGTGGGCCGAACAATCAGCCCCAGCATTTT. It specifies CATGGPNNQPQHF.

The chain combines TRBV5-1 with TRBJ2-3, with 7 bases aligning to TRBD2. Trimming cost V 0 bases and J 3 bases; bases outside gene matches: 7. Germline V CDR1 and CDR2: SGHRS, YFSETQ. This CDR3 comprises 16 residues. CDR3 DNA sequence: TGCGCCAGCAGCTTGGTCGGGACTAAAGGGACAGATACGCAGTATTTT. Amino acids: CASSLVGTKGTDTQYF.

This clonotype was counted many times. This chain connects TRBV30 to TRBJ1-2; D gene ambiguous. Germline-derived CDR1 and CDR2 are GTSNPN and SVGIG (reference sequence). With 7 bases removed from V and 3 bases from J, the gap between germline ends came to 9 bases. The CDR3 has 11 residues. CDR3 DNA: TGTGCCTCTAGATTGGACTATGGCTACACCTTC. Translation: CASRLDYGYTF.

Remarks on this clonotype: A much bigger clone sits one base away, suggesting this may be a read error. The V and J genes are TRBV20-1 and TRBJ2-2, with D tentatively TRBD1 or TRBD2 (5 bases each). CDR1 and CDR2 from the germline V gene are DFQATT and SNEGSKA (reference sequence). CDR3 length: 14 amino acids. CDR3 residues: CGARKGPLTGELFF. In DNA form, the CDR3 reads TGCGGTGCTAGAAAGGGACCGCTCACCGGGGAGCTGTTTTTT.